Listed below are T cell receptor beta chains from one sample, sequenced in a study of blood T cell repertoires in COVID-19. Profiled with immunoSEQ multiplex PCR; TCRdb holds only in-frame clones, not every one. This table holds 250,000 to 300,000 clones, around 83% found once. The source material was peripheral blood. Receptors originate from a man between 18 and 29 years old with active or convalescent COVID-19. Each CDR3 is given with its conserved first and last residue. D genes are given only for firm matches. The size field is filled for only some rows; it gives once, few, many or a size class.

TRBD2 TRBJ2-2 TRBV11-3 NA TGTGCCAGCAGCTCTAGCGGCACCGGGGAGCTGTTTTTT CASSSSGTGELFF
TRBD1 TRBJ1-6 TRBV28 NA TGTGCCAGCAACAGGGGGCGATATTCACCCCTCCACTTT CASNRGRYSPLHF
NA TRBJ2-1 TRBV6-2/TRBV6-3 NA TGTGCCAGCAGCCTCACCCTAGCCGTCGACAATGAGCAGTTCTTC CASSLTLAVDNEQFF
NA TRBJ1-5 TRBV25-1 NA TGTGCCAGCGGAGTCAGGGGGCCCCAGCATTTT CASGVRGPQHF
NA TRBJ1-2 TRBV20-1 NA TGCAGTGCTGGCGGGAACTTTAGCTACACCTTC CSAGGNFSYTF
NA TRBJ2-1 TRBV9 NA TGTGCCAGCAGCCCTCCGACCGGTTCTAGTGAGCAGTTCTTC CASSPPTGSSEQFF
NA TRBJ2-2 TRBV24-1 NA TGTGCCGTACAGGACACCAACACCGGGGAGCTGTTTTTT CAVQDTNTGELFF
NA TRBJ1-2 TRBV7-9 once TGTGCCAGCAGCCCCGTGGCAGTTGATGGCTACACCTTC CASSPVAVDGYTF
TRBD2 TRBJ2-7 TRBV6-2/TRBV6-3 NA TGTGCCAGCAGTTATGGACTAGCGGAGGGGTACGAGCAGTACTTC CASSYGLAEGYEQYF
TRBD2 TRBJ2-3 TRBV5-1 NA TGCGCCAGCAGCTTGCCGGGGGGTACAGATACGCAGTATTTT CASSLPGGTDTQYF
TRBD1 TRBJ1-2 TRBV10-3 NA TGTGCCATCAGTGAGGTATCGGGACAGGCCTATGGCTACACCTTC CAISEVSGQAYGYTF
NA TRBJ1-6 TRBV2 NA TGTGCCAGCAACCCACAGGGAGAAGGCAATTCACCCCTCCACTTT CASNPQGEGNSPLHF
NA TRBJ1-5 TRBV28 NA TGTGCCAGCAGTTTACGGGGTCCCCAGCATTTT CASSLRGPQHF